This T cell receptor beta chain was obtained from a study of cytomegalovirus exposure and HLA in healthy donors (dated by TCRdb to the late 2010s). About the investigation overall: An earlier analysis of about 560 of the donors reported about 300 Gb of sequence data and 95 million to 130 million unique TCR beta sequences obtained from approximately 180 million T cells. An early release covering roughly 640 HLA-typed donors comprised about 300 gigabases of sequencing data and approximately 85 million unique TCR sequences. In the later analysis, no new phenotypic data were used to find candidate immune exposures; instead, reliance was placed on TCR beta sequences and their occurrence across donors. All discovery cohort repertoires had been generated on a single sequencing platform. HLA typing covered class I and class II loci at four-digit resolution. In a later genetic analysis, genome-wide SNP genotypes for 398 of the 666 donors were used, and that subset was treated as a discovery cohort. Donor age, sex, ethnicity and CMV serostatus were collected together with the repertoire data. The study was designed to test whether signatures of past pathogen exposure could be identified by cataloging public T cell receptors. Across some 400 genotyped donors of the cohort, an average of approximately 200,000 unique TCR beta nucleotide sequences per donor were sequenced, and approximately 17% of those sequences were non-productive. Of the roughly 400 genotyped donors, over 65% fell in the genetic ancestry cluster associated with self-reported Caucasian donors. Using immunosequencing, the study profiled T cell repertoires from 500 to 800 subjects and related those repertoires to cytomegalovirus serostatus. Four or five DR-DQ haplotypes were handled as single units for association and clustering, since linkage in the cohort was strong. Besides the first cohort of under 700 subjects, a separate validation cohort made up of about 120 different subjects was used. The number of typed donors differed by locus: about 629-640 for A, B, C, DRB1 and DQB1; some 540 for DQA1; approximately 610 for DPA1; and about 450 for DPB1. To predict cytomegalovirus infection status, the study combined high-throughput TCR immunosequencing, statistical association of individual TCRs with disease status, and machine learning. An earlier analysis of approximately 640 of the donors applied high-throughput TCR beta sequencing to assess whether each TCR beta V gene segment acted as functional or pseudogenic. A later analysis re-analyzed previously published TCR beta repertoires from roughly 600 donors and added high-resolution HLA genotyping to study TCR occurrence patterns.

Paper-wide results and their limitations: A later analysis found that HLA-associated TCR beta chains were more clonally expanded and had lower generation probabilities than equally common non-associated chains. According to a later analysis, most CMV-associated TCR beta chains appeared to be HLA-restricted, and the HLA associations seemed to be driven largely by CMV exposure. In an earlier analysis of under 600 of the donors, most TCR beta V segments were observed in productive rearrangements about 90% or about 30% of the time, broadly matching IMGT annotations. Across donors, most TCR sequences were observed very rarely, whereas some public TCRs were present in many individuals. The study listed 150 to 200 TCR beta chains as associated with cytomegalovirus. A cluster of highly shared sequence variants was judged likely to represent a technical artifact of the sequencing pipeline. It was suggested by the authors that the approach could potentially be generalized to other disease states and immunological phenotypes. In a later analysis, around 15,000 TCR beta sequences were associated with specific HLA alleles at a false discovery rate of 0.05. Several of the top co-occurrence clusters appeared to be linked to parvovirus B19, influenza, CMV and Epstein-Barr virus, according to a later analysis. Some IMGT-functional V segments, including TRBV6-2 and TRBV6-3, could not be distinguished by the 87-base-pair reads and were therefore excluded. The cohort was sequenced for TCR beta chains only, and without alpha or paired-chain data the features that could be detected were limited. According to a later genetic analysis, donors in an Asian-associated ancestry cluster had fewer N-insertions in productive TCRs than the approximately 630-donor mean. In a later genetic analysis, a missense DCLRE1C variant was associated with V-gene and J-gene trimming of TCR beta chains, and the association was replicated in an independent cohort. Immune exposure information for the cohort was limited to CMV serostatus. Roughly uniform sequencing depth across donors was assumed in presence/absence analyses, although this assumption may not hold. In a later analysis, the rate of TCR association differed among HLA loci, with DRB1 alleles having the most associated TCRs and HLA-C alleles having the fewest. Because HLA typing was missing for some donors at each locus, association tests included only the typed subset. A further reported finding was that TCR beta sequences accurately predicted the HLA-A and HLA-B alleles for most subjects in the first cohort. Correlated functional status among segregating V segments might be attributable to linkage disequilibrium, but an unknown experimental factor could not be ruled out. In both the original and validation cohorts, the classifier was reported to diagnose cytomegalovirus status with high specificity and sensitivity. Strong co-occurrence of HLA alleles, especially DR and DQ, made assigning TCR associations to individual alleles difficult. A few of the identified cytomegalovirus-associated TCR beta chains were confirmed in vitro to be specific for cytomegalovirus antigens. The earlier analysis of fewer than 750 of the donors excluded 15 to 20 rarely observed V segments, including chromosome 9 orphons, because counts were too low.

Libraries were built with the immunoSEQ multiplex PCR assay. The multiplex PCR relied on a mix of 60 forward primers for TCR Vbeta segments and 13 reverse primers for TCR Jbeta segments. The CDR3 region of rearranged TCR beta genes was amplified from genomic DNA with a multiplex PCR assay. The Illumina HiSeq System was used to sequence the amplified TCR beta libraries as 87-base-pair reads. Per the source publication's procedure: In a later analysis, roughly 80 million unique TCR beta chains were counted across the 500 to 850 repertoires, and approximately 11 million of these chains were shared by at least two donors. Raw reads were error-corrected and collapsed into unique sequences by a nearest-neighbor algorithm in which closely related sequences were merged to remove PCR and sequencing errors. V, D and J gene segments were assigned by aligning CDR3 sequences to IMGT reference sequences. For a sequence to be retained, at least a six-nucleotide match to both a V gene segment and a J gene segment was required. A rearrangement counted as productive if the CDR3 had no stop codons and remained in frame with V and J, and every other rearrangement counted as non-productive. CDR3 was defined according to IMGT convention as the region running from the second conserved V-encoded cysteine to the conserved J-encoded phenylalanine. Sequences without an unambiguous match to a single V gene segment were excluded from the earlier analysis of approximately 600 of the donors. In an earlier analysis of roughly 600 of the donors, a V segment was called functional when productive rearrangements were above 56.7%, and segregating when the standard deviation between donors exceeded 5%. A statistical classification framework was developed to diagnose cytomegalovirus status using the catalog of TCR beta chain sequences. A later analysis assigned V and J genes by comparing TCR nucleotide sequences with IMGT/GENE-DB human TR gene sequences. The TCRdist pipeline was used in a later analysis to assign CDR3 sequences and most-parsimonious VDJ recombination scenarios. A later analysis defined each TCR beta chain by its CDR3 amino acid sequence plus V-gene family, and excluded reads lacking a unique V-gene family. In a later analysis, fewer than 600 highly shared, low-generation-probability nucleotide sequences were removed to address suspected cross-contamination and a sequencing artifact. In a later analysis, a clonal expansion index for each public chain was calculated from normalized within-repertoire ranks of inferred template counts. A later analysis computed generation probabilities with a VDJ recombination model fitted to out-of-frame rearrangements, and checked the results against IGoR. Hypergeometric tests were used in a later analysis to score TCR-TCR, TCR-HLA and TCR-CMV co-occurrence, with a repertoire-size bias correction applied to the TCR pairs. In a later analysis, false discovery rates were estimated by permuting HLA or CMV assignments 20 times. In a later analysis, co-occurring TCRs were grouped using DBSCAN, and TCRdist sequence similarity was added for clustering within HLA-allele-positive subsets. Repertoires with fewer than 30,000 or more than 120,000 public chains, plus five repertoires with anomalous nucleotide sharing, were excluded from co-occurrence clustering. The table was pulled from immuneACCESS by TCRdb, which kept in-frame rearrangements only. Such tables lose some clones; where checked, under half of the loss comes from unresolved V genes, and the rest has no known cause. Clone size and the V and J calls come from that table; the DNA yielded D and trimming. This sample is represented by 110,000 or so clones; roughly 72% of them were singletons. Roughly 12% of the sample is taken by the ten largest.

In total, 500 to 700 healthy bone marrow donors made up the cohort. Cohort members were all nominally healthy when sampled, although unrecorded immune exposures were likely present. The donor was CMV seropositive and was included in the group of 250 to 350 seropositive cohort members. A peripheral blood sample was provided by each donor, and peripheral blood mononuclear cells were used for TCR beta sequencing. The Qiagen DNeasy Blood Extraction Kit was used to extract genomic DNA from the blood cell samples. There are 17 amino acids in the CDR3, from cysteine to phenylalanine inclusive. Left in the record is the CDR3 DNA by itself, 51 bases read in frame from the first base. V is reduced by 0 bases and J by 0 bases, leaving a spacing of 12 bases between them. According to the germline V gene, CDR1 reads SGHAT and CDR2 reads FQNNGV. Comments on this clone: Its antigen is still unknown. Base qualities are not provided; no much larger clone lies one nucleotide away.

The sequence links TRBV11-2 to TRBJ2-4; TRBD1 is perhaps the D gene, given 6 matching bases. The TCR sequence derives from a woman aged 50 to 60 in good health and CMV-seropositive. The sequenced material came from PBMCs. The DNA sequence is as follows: TGTGCCAGCAGCTTAGATCAGCAGGGGTTAGCCAAAAACATTCAGTACTTC. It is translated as CASSLDQQGLAKNIQYF.